These T cell receptor beta chains were read from a single sample in a study of cytomegalovirus exposure and HLA in healthy donors. Produced via immunoSEQ multiplex PCR; TCRdb's table is partial and in-frame only. The data contain about 58,000 clones, 90% of them seen just once; the ten biggest clones take up roughly 1%. The sequenced sample was PBMCs. The receptors shown here come from a man aged 18-30 years in good health and CMV-seronegative. Both conserved end residues are part of each CDR3. A D gene is named only where the DNA matches it firmly. Clone size is given for some rows only: seen once, a few or many times, or a class if the clone is expanded.

V gene,clone size,J gene,D gene,CDR3 protein,CDR3 DNA
TRBV7-2,NA,TRBJ2-3,TRBD2,CASSHRGGGRSTDTQYF,TGTGCCAGCAGCCACCGGGGGGGCGGGAGAAGCACAGATACGCAGTATTTT
TRBV14,NA,TRBJ2-5,NA,CASSQQRRGGPQETQYF,TGTGCCAGCAGCCAACAGCGGAGGGGCGGCCCCCAAGAGACCCAGTACTTC
TRBV9,once,TRBJ2-3,NA,CASSLLAGYTDTQYF,TGTGCCAGCAGCCTCCTAGCCGGATACACAGATACGCAGTATTTT
TRBV9,NA,TRBJ2-3,TRBD2,CASSVRAGGPTDTQYF,TGTGCCAGCAGCGTAAGGGCGGGAGGGCCAACAGATACGCAGTATTTT
TRBV2,NA,TRBJ1-4,NA,CASEKGEREKLFF,TGTGCCAGCGAGAAGGGGGAGAGGGAAAAACTGTTTTTT
TRBV9,NA,TRBJ2-2,TRBD2,CASSVANAGEGTGELFF,TGTGCCAGCAGCGTAGCGAATGCGGGGGAGGGAACCGGGGAGCTGTTTTTT
TRBV6-5,NA,TRBJ2-7,NA,CASSYIGGSYEQYF,TGTGCCAGCAGTTACATAGGCGGCTCCTACGAGCAGTACTTC
TRBV28,NA,TRBJ2-1,TRBD1,CASSSDRGGKGKSYNEQFF,TGTGCCAGCAGTTCGGACAGGGGGGGTAAGGGTAAATCCTACAATGAGCAGTTCTTC
TRBV18,few,TRBJ1-1,TRBD1,CASSRTGRTEAFF,TGTGCCAGCTCGAGGACAGGGAGGACTGAAGCTTTCTTT
TRBV5-1,NA,TRBJ1-1,NA,CASGAGGGTEAFF,TGCGCCAGCGGGGCTGGTGGTGGCACTGAAGCTTTCTTT
TRBV27,NA,TRBJ2-3,TRBD2,CASSLSPASGRWDTQYF,TGTGCCAGCAGTTTATCCCCCGCTAGCGGGAGATGGGATACGCAGTATTTT
TRBV25-1,NA,TRBJ2-1,TRBD2,CASSTLAGEIEQFF,TGTGCCAGCAGTACACTAGCGGGAGAGATTGAGCAGTTCTTC
TRBV7-9,NA,TRBJ2-1,TRBD2,CASSLGLAGSYNEQFF,TGTGCCAGCAGCCTGGGACTAGCGGGATCCTACAATGAGCAGTTCTTC
TRBV28,NA,TRBJ1-2,NA,CASSSLVVVNYGYTF,TGTGCCAGCAGTTCCTTAGTTGTGGTGAACTATGGCTACACCTTC
TRBV2,NA,TRBJ1-5,NA,CASSEGRSGNQPQHF,TGTGCCAGCAGTGAGGGGAGAAGTGGCAATCAGCCCCAGCATTTT
TRBV13,NA,TRBJ2-7,NA,CASSLFRDTSYEQYF,TGTGCCAGCAGCTTGTTCCGGGACACCTCCTACGAGCAGTACTTC
TRBV19,NA,TRBJ1-5,TRBD1,CASSIQGAKPQPQHF,TGTGCCAGTAGTATCCAGGGGGCGAAGCCACAGCCCCAGCATTTT
TRBV7-9,NA,TRBJ1-4,TRBD1,CASSLELQGGEKLFF,TGTGCCAGCAGCTTAGAGTTACAGGGGGGCGAAAAACTGTTTTTT
TRBV4-1,NA,TRBJ2-2,NA,CASSQEVWLGELFF,TGCGCCAGCAGCCAAGAGGTCTGGCTGGGGGAGCTGTTTTTT
TRBV14,NA,TRBJ2-3,TRBD2,CASSPRLAGGDTQYF,TGTGCCAGCAGCCCCCGACTAGCGGGAGGAGATACGCAGTATTTT
TRBV28,once,TRBJ1-1,NA,CASSPRPDSRTEAFF,TGTGCCAGCAGCCCCCGGCCCGACAGTCGCACTGAAGCTTTCTTT
TRBV5-1,NA,TRBJ2-1,TRBD2,CASSPTSGSSRGEQFF,TGCGCCAGCAGCCCAACTAGCGGGAGTTCACGGGGTGAGCAGTTCTTC
TRBV29-1,NA,TRBJ2-7,TRBD2,CSVEGLAGGLPYEQYF,TGCAGCGTTGAGGGGCTAGCGGGAGGATTGCCTTACGAGCAGTACTTC
TRBV27,few,TRBJ2-7,TRBD2,CASSGGLASYEQYF,TGTGCCAGCAGTGGGGGACTAGCAAGCTACGAGCAGTACTTC
TRBV5-5,NA,TRBJ2-2,NA,CASSFSYENANTGELFF,TGTGCCAGCAGCTTCTCCTATGAGAACGCGAACACCGGGGAGCTGTTTTTT
TRBV25-1,NA,TRBJ2-1,NA,CASSEGGAQGDEQFF,TGTGCCAGCAGTGAAGGGGGCGCACAGGGCGATGAGCAGTTCTTC
TRBV14,NA,TRBJ2-3,NA,CASSPLQADTQYF,TGTGCCAGCAGCCCCCTGCAGGCAGATACGCAGTATTTT
TRBV28,NA,TRBJ2-7,TRBD2,CASRRPTSDSYEQYF,TGTGCCAGCAGGAGGCCGACTAGCGACTCCTACGAGCAGTACTTC
TRBV15,NA,TRBJ2-7,NA,CATSIIDGSGGEQYF,TGTGCCACCAGCATCATTGACGGGAGCGGAGGCGAGCAGTACTTC
TRBV28,NA,TRBJ1-4,TRBD1,CASRSQGAEKLFF,TGTGCCAGCAGGTCACAGGGGGCAGAAAAACTGTTTTTT
TRBV15,NA,TRBJ2-3,NA,CATSREGAGADTQYF,TGTGCCACCAGCAGAGAGGGGGCGGGTGCAGATACGCAGTATTTT
TRBV6-1,NA,TRBJ2-1,TRBD2,CASSRTSEAEQFF,TGTGCCAGCAGCCGAACTAGCGAGGCTGAGCAGTTCTTC
TRBV19,NA,TRBJ2-7,TRBD2,CASSGGGGYEQYF,TGTGCCAGTAGTGGCGGGGGAGGCTACGAGCAGTACTTC
TRBV4-2,NA,TRBJ2-3,TRBD2,CASSQEVSGRVGDTQYF,TGTGCCAGCAGCCAAGAAGTTAGCGGGAGGGTGGGAGATACGCAGTATTTT
TRBV5-1,NA,TRBJ1-3,NA,CASSLNIDSGNTIYF,TGCGCCAGCAGCTTAAACATCGACTCTGGAAACACCATATATTTT
TRBV25-1,NA,TRBJ2-3,NA,CASRRGTDTQYF,TGTGCCAGCCGCAGGGGCACAGATACGCAGTATTTT
TRBV4-2,NA,TRBJ2-1,TRBD2,CASSLTREAPYNEQFF,TGTGCCAGCAGCCTGACGCGGGAGGCCCCCTACAATGAGCAGTTCTTC
TRBV7-9,NA,TRBJ2-7,TRBD2,CASSFMTSETYEQYF,TGTGCCAGCAGCTTCATGACTAGCGAGACCTACGAGCAGTACTTC
TRBV9,NA,TRBJ2-7,TRBD1,CASSVGGHGQGEQYF,TGTGCCAGCAGCGTTGGGGGACACGGACAGGGCGAGCAGTACTTC
TRBV6-5,NA,TRBJ1-5,NA,CASSPDSDQLQHF,TGTGCCAGCAGCCCGGACAGCGATCAGCTCCAGCATTTT
TRBV9,NA,TRBJ2-1,TRBD2,CASSPTPDSGRAGEQFF,TGTGCCAGCAGCCCCACCCCGGATAGCGGGAGGGCGGGGGAGCAGTTCTTC
TRBV6-5,NA,TRBJ2-3,NA,CASSYPRSTDTQYF,TGTGCCAGCAGTTACCCGCGGAGCACAGATACGCAGTATTTT
TRBV5-6,NA,TRBJ2-1,TRBD2,CASSSGLAAHNEQFF,TGTGCCAGCAGCTCTGGACTAGCGGCACACAATGAGCAGTTCTTC
TRBV15,NA,TRBJ2-3,TRBD2,CATSRDRYSGRGTDTQYF,TGTGCCACCAGCAGAGATCGGTATAGCGGGAGGGGCACAGATACGCAGTATTTT
TRBV6-1,NA,TRBJ1-1,TRBD1,CASSGGQGGTEAFF,TGTGCCAGCAGTGGGGGACAGGGGGGAACTGAAGCTTTCTTT
TRBV28,NA,TRBJ1-5,TRBD1,CASRTGQASNQPQHF,TGTGCCAGCAGAACGGGACAGGCGAGCAATCAGCCCCAGCATTTT
TRBV6-6,NA,TRBJ1-5,TRBD1,CASRTGTGGGGQPQHF,TGTGCCAGCAGAACCGGGACAGGGGGCGGGGGTCAGCCCCAGCATTTT
TRBV7-8,NA,TRBJ1-2,TRBD1,CASSSRDRSYGGYTF,TGTGCCAGCAGCTCCCGGGACAGGTCTTATGGTGGCTACACCTTC
TRBV6-6,once,TRBJ1-2,TRBD1,CASRSRTGGGYTF,TGTGCCAGCAGATCCCGGACAGGGGGTGGCTACACCTTC
TRBV14,NA,TRBJ2-7,NA,CASSHGAGTFASYEQYF,TGTGCCAGCAGCCATGGAGCCGGGACATTCGCCTCCTACGAGCAGTACTTC
TRBV7-9,NA,TRBJ2-7,NA,CASRIHGAGPIFYEQYF,TGTGCCAGCAGGATCCACGGGGCGGGGCCGATATTCTACGAGCAGTACTTC
TRBV5-1,NA,TRBJ2-7,TRBD2,CASSSTAGDLEQYF,TGCGCCAGCAGCTCTACAGCGGGGGACTTGGAGCAGTACTTC
TRBV28,NA,TRBJ2-3,TRBD1,CASSLHGTGRTDTQYF,TGTGCCAGCAGTTTGCACGGGACAGGGAGGACAGATACGCAGTATTTT
TRBV4-3,NA,TRBJ2-1,NA,CASSQDRDSYNEQFF,TGCGCCAGCAGCCAAGACAGGGACTCTTACAATGAGCAGTTCTTC